Listed below are T cell receptor beta chains from one sample, sequenced in a study of cytomegalovirus exposure and HLA in healthy donors. Clones were sequenced by immunoSEQ multiplex PCR, and TCRdb holds only the in-frame ones, with some missing. The data show around 110,000 clones, with around 70% seen just once and approximately 9% held by the top ten. The sample taken for sequencing was PBMCs. The source of these receptors is a man aged 25-40 years in good health and CMV-seropositive. Each CDR3 is given with its conserved first and last residue. The order of the fields is V gene, D gene, clone size, CDR3 length, J gene, CDR3 DNA, CDR3 protein. D genes are given only for firm matches. Only some rows state a clone size, as once, few, many or a class for expanded clones.

TRBV28	-	-	15	TRBJ1-1	TGTGCCAGCAACCAACAGGGTACTCTGAACACTGAAGCTTTCTTT	CASNQQGTLNTEAFF
TRBV28	TRBD1	-	19	TRBJ2-4	TGTGCCAGCAGTTTGCCCCGTGGACAGGGCGGCCTAGCCAAAAACATTCAGTACTTC	CASSLPRGQGGLAKNIQYF
TRBV9	-	-	15	TRBJ1-1	TGTGCCAGCAGCGTAGAGACATCGATTAACACTGAAGCTTTCTTT	CASSVETSINTEAFF
TRBV7-3	-	-	18	TRBJ2-2	TGTGCCAGCAGCTTAGAATATATCAGGGCAGCGAACACCGGGGAGCTGTTTTTT	CASSLEYIRAANTGELFF
TRBV9	-	once	14	TRBJ1-1	TGTGCCAGCGGGGGCATACAGGGGAACACTGAAGCTTTCTTT	CASGGIQGNTEAFF
TRBV9	-	-	14	TRBJ1-1	TGTGCCAGCAGCGGTCCTGAGCGAGGCACTGAAGCTTTCTTT	CASSGPERGTEAFF
TRBV27	TRBD1	-	16	TRBJ1-5	TGTGCCAGCAGTTTGGCGGGACAGGGAAGGAATCAGCCCCAGCATTTT	CASSLAGQGRNQPQHF
TRBV25-1	TRBD1	once	15	TRBJ1-2	TGTGCCAGCAGTGGTGGGACAGGGTCGATCGCTGGCTACACCTTC	CASSGGTGSIAGYTF
TRBV5-1	-	-	14	TRBJ2-5	TGCGCCAGCAGCCAGGACCCCTCGGGGAGCCCGGCGGACTTC	CASSQDPSGSPADF
TRBV7-6	-	once	13	TRBJ2-2	TGTGCCAGCAGCTCTCCCAGCACCGGGGAGCTGTTTTTT	CASSSPSTGELFF
TRBV25-1	TRBD1	-	13	TRBJ2-3	TGTGCCAGCTCCACAGGGGGCACAGATACGCAGTATTTT	CASSTGGTDTQYF
TRBV28	-	-	11	TRBJ2-3	TGTGCCAGCAAGGGGGGGGCGACGCAGTATTTT	CASKGGATQYF
TRBV6-5	TRBD1	few	14	TRBJ1-5	TGTGCCAGCTCGTCTGGACAGGAAAGTCAGCCCCAGCATTTT	CASSSGQESQPQHF
TRBV6-5	-	-	14	TRBJ2-7	TGTGCCAGCAGTTACTCGATTCGCGGTTACGAGCAGTACTTC	CASSYSIRGYEQYF
TRBV30	TRBD1	-	10	TRBJ1-4	TGTGCCTCAGGGGGGACCAAACTGTTTTTT	CASGGTKLFF
TRBV6-4	-	-	14	TRBJ1-2	TGTGCCAGCAGGGCGACATATTCGAACTATGGCTACACCTTC	CASRATYSNYGYTF
TRBV4-1	-	few	15	TRBJ1-1	TGCGCCAGCAGATCCCACAGGGACGTGAACACTGAAGCTTTCTTT	CASRSHRDVNTEAFF
TRBV27	-	few	13	TRBJ1-2	TGTGCCAGCAAGTCTTCAGGGGCCCTCGGCTACACCTTC	CASKSSGALGYTF
TRBV28	-	-	15	TRBJ2-1	TGTGCCAGCAGCCCCGCCTGGGGGCTGGTCAATGAGCAGTTCTTC	CASSPAWGLVNEQFF
TRBV29-1	-	once	13	TRBJ2-5	TGCAGCGTTGACGGGGGTCCAAGGGAGACCCAGTACTTC	CSVDGGPRETQYF
TRBV29-1	TRBD2	-	16	TRBJ2-3	TGCAGCGTCGAACTAGCGGGGGGCTCGAGCACAGATACGCAGTATTTT	CSVELAGGSSTDTQYF
TRBV15	TRBD2	-	16	TRBJ2-1	TGTGCCACCAGCAGAGATAAGGGAGGGCCGCACAATGAGCAGTTCTTC	CATSRDKGGPHNEQFF
TRBV29-1	-	-	13	TRBJ2-1	TGCAGCGCCGACGGGGGGCGTAGGAATGAGCAGTTCTTC	CSADGGRRNEQFF
TRBV7-6	-	-	14	TRBJ2-5	TGTGCCAGCAGCTTATCGCGGTACCAAGAGACCCAGTACTTC	CASSLSRYQETQYF
TRBV28	TRBD1	-	18	TRBJ2-6	TGTGCCAGCAGTCTCCTCCGGGACAGCATTACTGGGGCCAACGTCCTGACTTTC	CASSLLRDSITGANVLTF
TRBV6-6	TRBD1	few	12	TRBJ1-1	TGTGCCATCGAGGGGGCAGGCACTGAAGCTTTCTTT	CAIEGAGTEAFF
TRBV5-4	TRBD1	-	14	TRBJ1-2	TGTGCCAGCAGCGAGGGACAGGGCAACTATGGCTACACCTTC	CASSEGQGNYGYTF
TRBV7-2	-	-	13	TRBJ1-1	TGTGCCAGCAGCTTTCCAGGGGAAACTGAAGCTTTCTTT	CASSFPGETEAFF
TRBV5-1	TRBD1	-	17	TRBJ1-1	TGCGCCAGCAGCTTGGGAGGGACAGGGGGCGGGAACACTGAAGCTTTCTTT	CASSLGGTGGGNTEAFF